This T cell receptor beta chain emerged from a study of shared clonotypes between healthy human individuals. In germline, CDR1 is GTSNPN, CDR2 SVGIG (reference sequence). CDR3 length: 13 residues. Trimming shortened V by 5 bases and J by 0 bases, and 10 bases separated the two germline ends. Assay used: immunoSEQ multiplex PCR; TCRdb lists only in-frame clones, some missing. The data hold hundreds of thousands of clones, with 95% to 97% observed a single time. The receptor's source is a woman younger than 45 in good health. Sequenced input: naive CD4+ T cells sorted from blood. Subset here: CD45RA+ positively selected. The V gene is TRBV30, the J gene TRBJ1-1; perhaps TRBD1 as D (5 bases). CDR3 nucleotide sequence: TGTGCCTGGGCGGGGACGGTGAACACTGAAGCTTTCTTT. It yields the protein CAWAGTVNTEAFF.